A selection of T cell receptor beta chains follows, all from one sample in a study of shared clonotypes between healthy human individuals. Some clones are missing from TCRdb's copy, which holds only in-frame ones; the method was immunoSEQ multiplex PCR. The table shows 1.6 million or so clones, with 95% to 97% occurring only once. Specimen: naive CD4+ T cells sorted from blood. All receptors derive from a man under 40 in good health. CDR3s include the opening cysteine and the closing phenylalanine or tryptophan. A D gene is named only where the DNA matches it firmly. Clone sizes are given selectively: once, few, many, or a class where the clone is expanded.

d_gene: TRBD1; j_gene: TRBJ2-7; abundance: NA; v_gene: TRBV5-1; CDR3nt: TGCGCCAGCAGCTGGGGGGACAGGGGGACTTCCTACGAGCAGTACTTC; CDR3aa: CASSWGDRGTSYEQYF
d_gene: TRBD2; j_gene: TRBJ2-1; abundance: NA; v_gene: TRBV2; CDR3nt: TGTGCCAGCAGAAGCGCAGGCCCAGGAAAGAATAGCGGGAGATCCTACAATGAGCAGTTCTTC; CDR3aa: CASRSAGPGKNSGRSYNEQFF
d_gene: NA; j_gene: TRBJ2-1; abundance: NA; v_gene: TRBV6-6; CDR3nt: TGTGCCAGCAGTTACCCCCAACTAGGTTTCGATGAGCAGTTCTTC; CDR3aa: CASSYPQLGFDEQFF
d_gene: TRBD1; j_gene: TRBJ2-2; abundance: NA; v_gene: TRBV6-5; CDR3nt: TGTGCCAGCAGTTACAGCCGGGACAGGGACACCGGGGAGCTGTTTTTT; CDR3aa: CASSYSRDRDTGELFF
d_gene: NA; j_gene: TRBJ2-2; abundance: NA; v_gene: TRBV29-1; CDR3nt: TGCAGCGTTGACCCGGGTTGGCAAGAGGGGGAGCTGTTTTTT; CDR3aa: CSVDPGWQEGELFF
d_gene: NA; j_gene: TRBJ2-7; abundance: NA; v_gene: TRBV6-1; CDR3nt: TGTGCCAGCAGCCAGACACCGTGGGGGCAGTACTTC; CDR3aa: CASSQTPWGQYF
d_gene: TRBD2; j_gene: TRBJ2-3; abundance: NA; v_gene: TRBV7-6; CDR3nt: TGTGCCAGCAGCCCCCGGACTAGCGGGAGTAAGGATACGCAGTATTTT; CDR3aa: CASSPRTSGSKDTQYF
d_gene: TRBD2; j_gene: TRBJ2-5; abundance: NA; v_gene: TRBV7-9; CDR3nt: TGTGCCAGCAGCTTACTAGCGGGAGCGGAGACCCAGTACTTC; CDR3aa: CASSLLAGAETQYF
d_gene: TRBD2; j_gene: TRBJ2-1; abundance: NA; v_gene: TRBV5-5; CDR3nt: TGTGCCAGCAGCCTCTACCGGACTAGCGGGAGTTACAATGAGCAGTTCTTC; CDR3aa: CASSLYRTSGSYNEQFF
d_gene: TRBD1; j_gene: TRBJ1-2; abundance: NA; v_gene: TRBV2; CDR3nt: TGTGCCAGCAGTGAAGAACAGGGGGCATATGGCTACACCTTC; CDR3aa: CASSEEQGAYGYTF
d_gene: NA; j_gene: TRBJ2-7; abundance: NA; v_gene: TRBV7-9; CDR3nt: TGTGCCAGCAGCTCCGGACAGACCTACGAGCAGTACTTC; CDR3aa: CASSSGQTYEQYF
d_gene: NA; j_gene: TRBJ2-7; abundance: NA; v_gene: TRBV7-2; CDR3nt: TGTGCCAGCAGTGATTCCCCGACGGGGCAGTACTTC; CDR3aa: CASSDSPTGQYF
d_gene: TRBD1; j_gene: TRBJ2-5; abundance: NA; v_gene: TRBV28; CDR3nt: TGTGCCAGCAGTTTAAACGGCAGGGGGCCTGGCGAGACCCAGTACTTC; CDR3aa: CASSLNGRGPGETQYF
d_gene: TRBD1; j_gene: TRBJ2-2; abundance: NA; v_gene: TRBV29-1; CDR3nt: TGCAGCGTGGAAAGGGGAGGACAGGGGACCGCCGGGGAGCTGTTTTTT; CDR3aa: CSVERGGQGTAGELFF
d_gene: TRBD1; j_gene: TRBJ1-2; abundance: NA; v_gene: TRBV7-2; CDR3nt: TGTGCCAGCAGCTTAGTCGGCCAGGGGGGGTATGGCTACACCTTC; CDR3aa: CASSLVGQGGYGYTF
d_gene: TRBD2; j_gene: TRBJ2-3; abundance: NA; v_gene: TRBV7-3; CDR3nt: TGTGCCAGCAGCTTAAATTACCCTAGTACTAGCGGGAGTGGGGATACGCAGTATTTT; CDR3aa: CASSLNYPSTSGSGDTQYF
d_gene: TRBD2; j_gene: TRBJ2-7; abundance: NA; v_gene: TRBV7-2; CDR3nt: TGTGCCAGCAGTATAGGACTAGCGGGAGGGCCTGGGTCCGAGCAGTACTTC; CDR3aa: CASSIGLAGGPGSEQYF
d_gene: NA; j_gene: TRBJ2-7; abundance: NA; v_gene: TRBV6-5; CDR3nt: TGTGCCAGCAGTTACTCGAGAGTCAGGAGCTCCTACGAGCAGTACTTC; CDR3aa: CASSYSRVRSSYEQYF
d_gene: NA; j_gene: TRBJ1-3; abundance: NA; v_gene: TRBV7-2; CDR3nt: TGTGCCAGCAGCTTAGGACGGGGTGGAAACACCATATATTTT; CDR3aa: CASSLGRGGNTIYF
d_gene: NA; j_gene: TRBJ2-7; abundance: once; v_gene: TRBV21-1; CDR3nt: TGTGCCTCCTCAGATGTCCCCTACTTC; CDR3aa: CASSDVPYF
d_gene: NA; j_gene: TRBJ1-2; abundance: NA; v_gene: TRBV7-2; CDR3nt: TGTGCCAGCAGCTTCGACCGGACAGCCAAACCTAACTATGGCTACACCTTC; CDR3aa: CASSFDRTAKPNYGYTF
d_gene: TRBD2; j_gene: TRBJ2-2; abundance: NA; v_gene: TRBV27; CDR3nt: TGTGCCAGCAGTCCAGGACTAGCGGGATTGAAGGAGCTGTTTTTT; CDR3aa: CASSPGLAGLKELFF
d_gene: NA; j_gene: TRBJ2-3; abundance: NA; v_gene: TRBV28; CDR3nt: TGTGCCAGCAGCCCAACCCCTCCAGGTTACCCTAGCACAGATACGCAGTATTTT; CDR3aa: CASSPTPPGYPSTDTQYF
d_gene: NA; j_gene: TRBJ2-1; abundance: NA; v_gene: TRBV9; CDR3nt: TGTGCCAGCAGCGCAGGGGGACTCCCCAAAAGCTCCTACAATGAGCAGTTCTTC; CDR3aa: CASSAGGLPKSSYNEQFF
d_gene: NA; j_gene: TRBJ2-1; abundance: NA; v_gene: TRBV5-4; CDR3nt: TGTGCCAGCATTGGAGGAAACCGAGACAATGAGCAGTTCTTC; CDR3aa: CASIGGNRDNEQFF